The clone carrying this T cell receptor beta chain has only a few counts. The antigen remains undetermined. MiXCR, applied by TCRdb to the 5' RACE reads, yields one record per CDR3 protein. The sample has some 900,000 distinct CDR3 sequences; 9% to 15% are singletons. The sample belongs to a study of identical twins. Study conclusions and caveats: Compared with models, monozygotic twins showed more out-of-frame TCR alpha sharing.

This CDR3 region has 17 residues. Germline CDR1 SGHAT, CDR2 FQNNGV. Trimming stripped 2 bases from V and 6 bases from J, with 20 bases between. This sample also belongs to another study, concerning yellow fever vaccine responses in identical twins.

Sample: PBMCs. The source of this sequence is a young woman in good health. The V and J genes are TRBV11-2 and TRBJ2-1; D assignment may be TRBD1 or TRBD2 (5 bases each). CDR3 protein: CASSLITGPHWFNEQFF. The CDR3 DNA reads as TGTGCCAGCAGCTTAATTACGGGACCCCATTGGTTCAATGAGCAGTTCTTC.